Here is one TCR beta chain with its context. Its antigen is currently not known. Per-base qualities were not stored, and no clone one base away is much larger. The CDR3 starts with the cysteine, ends with the phenylalanine, and has 16 residues. The read is trimmed to its CDR3 DNA, 48 bases read in frame from base 1. Taken from the germline V gene, the CDR1 and CDR2 loops are ENHRY and SYGVKD. V lost 7 bases and J lost 3 bases, and the count of bases not matched to a germline gene is 13. The donors were healthy, HIV-negative adults with no recently reported acute infections or vaccinations. Every donor was a Caucasian adult living in Nashville, Tennessee, USA. CD4+ T cells were enriched through magnetic negative selection, after which naive cells were positively selected on CD45RA and the remaining negative fraction served as the memory subset. Blood was collected by leukapheresis, and PBMCs were isolated by Ficoll-Histopaque density gradient centrifugation and then cryopreserved in liquid nitrogen vapor phase. Analytical flow cytometry was used to check the purity and quantity of each magnetically sorted T cell population. Each sorted fraction had its genomic DNA isolated and then quantified by UV absorbance on a Nanodrop 2000c.

This specimen comes from a study of shared clonotypes between healthy human individuals (dated by TCRdb to between 2020 and 2021). Regarding the research as a whole: The cohort comprised two women and three men aged 18 to 49 years. For each donor, CD4 naive and CD4 memory were each given three plates, CD8 naive was given two plates, and CD8 memory was given one plate. To estimate repertoire size and how much clonotype sharing occurs between individuals, the study deeply sequenced the blood TCR repertoires of 5 or 6 healthy adults. Libraries were prepared and TCR repertoires were sequenced by different laboratories using diverse techniques, in order to increase sequencing depth and limit assay-specific biases. Leukapheresis yielded between about 0.85 and 10 billion PBMCs per donor.

Using the deep immunoSEQ assay, TCR CDR3 regions were amplified from genomic DNA by multiplex PCR. Genomic DNA extracted from each cell subset was distributed evenly over all wells of several immunoSEQ 96-well plates, and each plate served as one replicate. Each replicate PCR for sorted subsets received roughly 0.2 ug genomic DNA, equal to about 30,000 T cell genomes. The purified libraries were quantified using a Qubit 3.0 fluorometer, sized with a Bioanalyzer 2100, and then quantified again using the KAPA Library Quantification kit. A separate single-read 150-cycle Illumina NextSeq 550 flow cell was used to sequence each immunoSEQ 96-well plate. Under the source paper's analysis protocol: The immunoSEQ output contained only junctional sequences without quality scores, so filtering could not match that applied to full-length reads. To assign V/J genes and CDR3, sequences were annotated against IMGT germline references using PyIR, a Python wrapper for IgBLAST v1.9. Reads were removed for weak V/J assignments (E-value above 1e-6), missing CDR3, stop codons, out-of-frame junctions, or ambiguous translated residues. V3J clonotypes were defined as sequences sharing an identical inferred V gene, J gene, and CDR3 amino acid sequence. The percentage overlap between two repertoires was calculated by dividing the number of shared unique clonotypes by the size of the smaller repertoire. Richness of each repertoire was evaluated using RTK rarefaction, the Chao1 estimator, and Recon v2.1 estimates of unobserved clonotypes. Generation probabilities were computed with OLGA for all TCRbeta clonotypes obtained by the gDNA method from several donors. Held by TCRdb, this immuneACCESS table contains in-frame sequences only and omits some clones. Under half of the omission traces to an unresolved V gene where checked; the cause of the rest is unknown. D and trimming were read from the DNA, whereas the V and J calls and clone size are those reported in that table. This sample is represented by 650,000 to 800,000 clones; over 55% of them were singletons. The ten largest clones take up over 1.5% of the sample.

What the authors observed across the whole study: Because the study included only a small number of donors, the genetic and exposure-history diversity represented was limited. Sampling was restricted to blood, and TCR repertoires in tissues likely differ from the TCR repertoires found in blood. Estimated clonotype richness was generally larger for naive than for memory subsets. Even with the large sequencing depth, rarefaction of the sorted-subset datasets indicated that sequencing was incomplete. Pairwise subsampling led to the expectation that sequencing depth would affect the degree of clonotype sharing among donors. Compared with non-shared clonotypes, clonotypes shared by all four sorted-subset donors had higher generation probabilities. Sharing across a few donors was observed for approximately 5% of naive CD4, 3% to 3.5% of naive CD8, roughly 2.4% of memory CD4, and about 0.38% of memory CD8 clonotypes.

This clonotype originated in a woman in her twenties or thirties in good health. The V and J genes are TRBV10-3 and TRBJ2-5, with TRBD1 identical over 8 junction bases. Sequencing used memory CD4+ T cells sorted from blood. The cell subset or site label here, explained by the study, means: CD45RA-negative fraction. The CDR3 has the sequence CAIIPGQGAREETQYF. The DNA sequence follows: TGTGCCATCATCCCTGGCCAGGGGGCAAGGGAAGAGACCCAGTACTTC.